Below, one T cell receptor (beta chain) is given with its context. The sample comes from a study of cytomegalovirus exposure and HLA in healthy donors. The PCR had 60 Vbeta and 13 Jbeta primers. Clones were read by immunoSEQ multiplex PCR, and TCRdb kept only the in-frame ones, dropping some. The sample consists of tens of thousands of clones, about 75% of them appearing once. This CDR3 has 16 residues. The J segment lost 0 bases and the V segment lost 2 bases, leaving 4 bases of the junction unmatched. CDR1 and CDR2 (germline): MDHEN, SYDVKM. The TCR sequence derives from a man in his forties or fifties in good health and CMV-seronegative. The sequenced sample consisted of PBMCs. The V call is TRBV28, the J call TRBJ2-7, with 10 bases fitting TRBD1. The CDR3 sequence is CASSLPGTGDSYEQYF. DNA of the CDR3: TGTGCCAGCAGTTTACCCGGGACAGGGGACTCCTACGAGCAGTACTTC. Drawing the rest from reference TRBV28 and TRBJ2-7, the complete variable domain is DVKVTQSSRYLVKRTGEKVFLECVQDMDHENMFWYRQDPGLGLRLIYFSYDVKMKEKGDIPEGYSVSREKKERFSLILESASTNQTSMYLCASSLPGTGDSYEQYFGPGTRLTVT.